This TCR beta chain was found in a study of identical twins. This clonotype appeared many times. TCRdb itself ran the 5' RACE reads through MiXCR, one entry per CDR3 protein. There are approximately 280,000 distinct CDR3 sequences in the sample; roughly 8.6% occur only once, and around 2.1% lies in the top ten. Trimming removed 5 bases from V and 3 bases from J, with 8 bases in between. The CDR3 spans 13 residues. This sample also belongs to another study, concerning yellow fever vaccine responses in identical twins.

The chain links TRBV12-3 or TRBV12-4 to TRBJ1-3; D unclear. The sequenced sample was memory (CD45RO+) T cells sorted from blood. The origin of this receptor is a woman between 18 and 29 years old in good health. The CDR3 DNA sequence: TGTGCCAGCAGTGGGGAAGGTGGAAACACCATATATTTT. Translation gives CASSGEGGNTIYF.